A selection of T cell receptor beta chains follows, all from one sample in a study of blood T cell repertoires in COVID-19. Clones were read by immunoSEQ multiplex PCR, and TCRdb kept only the in-frame ones, dropping some. The repertoire holds about 480,000 clones, with about nine tenths as singletons. The sample consisted of PBMCs or T cells enriched from blood (not recorded which). These receptor sequences come from a woman aged 60-75 years who had recovered from COVID-19. Each CDR3 is given with its conserved first and last residue. D genes are given only for firm matches. Size is omitted from some rows. Given values are once, few, many or a class for expanded clones.

clone size: NA
J gene: TRBJ1-6
D gene: NA
V gene: TRBV2
CDR3 DNA: TGTGCCAGCAGTGAAGTGGGGGGAGCTAATTCACCCCTCCACTTT
CDR3 protein: CASSEVGGANSPLHF

clone size: NA
J gene: TRBJ1-6
D gene: NA
V gene: TRBV19
CDR3 DNA: TGTGCCAGTAGTATCGGGGACATCAAGAATTCACCCCTCCACTTT
CDR3 protein: CASSIGDIKNSPLHF

clone size: NA
J gene: TRBJ1-1
D gene: NA
V gene: TRBV5-8
CDR3 DNA: TGTGCCAGCAGCTTGGACAGACCCCAGAACACTGAAGCTTTCTTT
CDR3 protein: CASSLDRPQNTEAFF

clone size: once
J gene: TRBJ2-2
D gene: NA
V gene: TRBV6-1
CDR3 DNA: TGTGCCAGCAGTGATCATCTAGGAACCGGGGAGCTGTTTTTT
CDR3 protein: CASSDHLGTGELFF

clone size: NA
J gene: TRBJ2-2
D gene: NA
V gene: TRBV7-2
CDR3 DNA: TGTGCCAGCAGATTAGACAGCACGAACACCGGGGAGCTGTTTTTT
CDR3 protein: CASRLDSTNTGELFF

clone size: NA
J gene: TRBJ1-1
D gene: NA
V gene: TRBV21-1
CDR3 DNA: TGTGCCAGCAGCAAAGAGTTTGCAGGGGAACGTACGAACACTGAAGCTTTCTTT
CDR3 protein: CASSKEFAGERTNTEAFF

clone size: NA
J gene: TRBJ1-3
D gene: NA
V gene: TRBV2
CDR3 DNA: TGTGCCAGCAGTACAGGTTCCTCTGGAAACACCATATATTTT
CDR3 protein: CASSTGSSGNTIYF

clone size: NA
J gene: TRBJ1-5
D gene: NA
V gene: TRBV6-5
CDR3 DNA: TGTGCCAGCAAAGACAGGTTGGGTCAGCCCCAGCATTTT
CDR3 protein: CASKDRLGQPQHF

clone size: NA
J gene: TRBJ1-1
D gene: NA
V gene: TRBV19
CDR3 DNA: TGTGCCAGTAAATTTGGAGTTGGGGGGGCGCAGACTGAAGCTTTCTTT
CDR3 protein: CASKFGVGGAQTEAFF

clone size: NA
J gene: TRBJ1-5
D gene: NA
V gene: TRBV10-3
CDR3 DNA: TGTGCCATCGGGAGCGGTGATCAGCCCCAGCATTTT
CDR3 protein: CAIGSGDQPQHF

clone size: once
J gene: TRBJ1-4
D gene: NA
V gene: TRBV30
CDR3 DNA: TGTGCCTGGACCCGGCGCGGAGCAACTAATGAAAAACTGTTTTTT
CDR3 protein: CAWTRRGATNEKLFF

clone size: once
J gene: TRBJ2-1
D gene: TRBD1
V gene: TRBV5-1
CDR3 DNA: TGCGCCAGCAGCTTGGTACAGGGGGCTATATACAATGAGCAGTTCTTC
CDR3 protein: CASSLVQGAIYNEQFF

clone size: NA
J gene: TRBJ2-3
D gene: NA
V gene: TRBV7-7
CDR3 DNA: TGTGCCAGCAGCTTAAATTTACAGTCCACAGATACGCAGTATTTT
CDR3 protein: CASSLNLQSTDTQYF

clone size: NA
J gene: TRBJ1-5
D gene: TRBD1
V gene: TRBV10-3
CDR3 DNA: TGTGCCATCAGCGGGACAGGGACGGAACAGCCCCAGCATTTT
CDR3 protein: CAISGTGTEQPQHF

clone size: NA
J gene: TRBJ1-2
D gene: NA
V gene: TRBV28
CDR3 DNA: TGTGCCAGCAGTTCAGGGGGCTACACCTTC
CDR3 protein: CASSSGGYTF

clone size: NA
J gene: TRBJ2-7
D gene: TRBD1
V gene: TRBV29-1
CDR3 DNA: TGCAGCGTCGGGACAGGCCCCGCGTACGAGCAGTACTTC
CDR3 protein: CSVGTGPAYEQYF

clone size: NA
J gene: TRBJ1-1
D gene: NA
V gene: TRBV12-3/TRBV12-4
CDR3 DNA: TGTGCCAGCAGAGCGACAGTGAACACTGAAGCTTTCTTT
CDR3 protein: CASRATVNTEAFF

clone size: NA
J gene: TRBJ1-5
D gene: NA
V gene: TRBV19
CDR3 DNA: TGTGCCAGTAGTATTACAATCAATCAGCCCCAGCATTTT
CDR3 protein: CASSITINQPQHF

clone size: once
J gene: TRBJ2-2
D gene: NA
V gene: TRBV4-1
CDR3 DNA: TGCGCCAGCAGCCAAGATCCTCAAGGGACAACGAACACCGGGGAGCTGTTTTTT
CDR3 protein: CASSQDPQGTTNTGELFF

clone size: once
J gene: TRBJ2-3
D gene: TRBD2
V gene: TRBV6-2/TRBV6-3
CDR3 DNA: TGTGCCAGCAGTTACGGAGGACTAGCCAGAGATACGCAGTATTTT
CDR3 protein: CASSYGGLARDTQYF

clone size: NA
J gene: TRBJ1-1
D gene: NA
V gene: TRBV2
CDR3 DNA: TGTGCCAGCACCTTGGGGGGTTACACTGAAGCTTTCTTT
CDR3 protein: CASTLGGYTEAFF

clone size: once
J gene: TRBJ2-4
D gene: NA
V gene: TRBV2
CDR3 DNA: TGTGCCAGCAGACCAGGACTGTTAAAAAACATTCAGTACTTC
CDR3 protein: CASRPGLLKNIQYF

clone size: NA
J gene: TRBJ2-2
D gene: TRBD2
V gene: TRBV7-9
CDR3 DNA: TGTGCCAGCAGCTCTCTAGCGGGGCTCACCGGGGAGCTGTTTTTT
CDR3 protein: CASSSLAGLTGELFF

clone size: NA
J gene: TRBJ2-6
D gene: NA
V gene: TRBV6-5
CDR3 DNA: TGTGCCAGCAGTTACTCCCGCTCTGGGGCCAACGTCCTGACTTTC
CDR3 protein: CASSYSRSGANVLTF